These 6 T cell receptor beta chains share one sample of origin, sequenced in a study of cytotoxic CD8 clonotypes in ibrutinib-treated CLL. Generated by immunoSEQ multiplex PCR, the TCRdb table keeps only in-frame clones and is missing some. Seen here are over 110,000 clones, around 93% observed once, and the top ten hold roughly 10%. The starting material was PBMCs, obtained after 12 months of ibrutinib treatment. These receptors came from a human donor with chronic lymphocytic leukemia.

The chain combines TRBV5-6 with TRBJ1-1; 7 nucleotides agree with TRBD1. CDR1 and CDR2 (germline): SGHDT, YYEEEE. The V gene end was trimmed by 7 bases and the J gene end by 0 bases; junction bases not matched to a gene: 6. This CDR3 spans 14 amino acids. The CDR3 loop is CASEWGQMNTEAFF. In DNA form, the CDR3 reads TGTGCCAGCGAGTGGGGACAGATGAACACTGAAGCTTTCTTT.

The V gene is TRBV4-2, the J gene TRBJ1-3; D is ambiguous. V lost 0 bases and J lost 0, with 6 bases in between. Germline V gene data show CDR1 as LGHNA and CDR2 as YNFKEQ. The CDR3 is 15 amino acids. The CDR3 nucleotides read TGTGCCAGCAGCCAAGAAGGCAGCTCTGGAAACACCATATATTTT. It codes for CASSQEGSSGNTIYF.

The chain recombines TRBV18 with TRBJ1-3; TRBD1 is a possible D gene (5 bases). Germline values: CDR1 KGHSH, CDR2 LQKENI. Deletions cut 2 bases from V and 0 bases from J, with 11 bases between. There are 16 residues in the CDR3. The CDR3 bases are TGTGCCAGCTCACCATCGACAGAGATCTCTGGAAACACCATATATTTT. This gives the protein CASSPSTEISGNTIYF. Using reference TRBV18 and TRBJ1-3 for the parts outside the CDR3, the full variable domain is NAGVMQNPRHLVRRRGQEARLRCSPMKGHSHVYWYRQLPEEGLKFMVYLQKENIIDESGMPKERFSAEFPKEGPSILRIQQVVRGDSAAYFCASSPSTEISGNTIYFGEGSWLTVV.

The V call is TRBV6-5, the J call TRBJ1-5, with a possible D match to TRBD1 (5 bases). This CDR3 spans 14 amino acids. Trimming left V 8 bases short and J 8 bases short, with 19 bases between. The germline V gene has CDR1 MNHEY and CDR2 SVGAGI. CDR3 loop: CASGSGTPGKPQHF. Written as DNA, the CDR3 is TGTGCCAGCGGCTCCGGGACTCCAGGGAAGCCCCAGCATTTT.

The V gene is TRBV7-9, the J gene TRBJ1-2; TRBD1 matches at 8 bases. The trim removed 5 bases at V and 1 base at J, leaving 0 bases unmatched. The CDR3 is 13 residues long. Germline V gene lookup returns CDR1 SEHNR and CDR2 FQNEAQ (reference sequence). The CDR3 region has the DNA TGTGCCAGCAGCGACAGGGGTAACTATGGCTACACCTTC. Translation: CASSDRGNYGYTF.

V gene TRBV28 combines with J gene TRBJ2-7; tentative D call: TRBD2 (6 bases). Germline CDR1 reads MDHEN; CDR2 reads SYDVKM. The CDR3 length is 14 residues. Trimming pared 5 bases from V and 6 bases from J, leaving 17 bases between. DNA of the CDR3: TGTGCCAGCAGTCGTGGAGGGTCGGAGCGCGAGCAGTACTTC. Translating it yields CASSRGGSEREQYF.